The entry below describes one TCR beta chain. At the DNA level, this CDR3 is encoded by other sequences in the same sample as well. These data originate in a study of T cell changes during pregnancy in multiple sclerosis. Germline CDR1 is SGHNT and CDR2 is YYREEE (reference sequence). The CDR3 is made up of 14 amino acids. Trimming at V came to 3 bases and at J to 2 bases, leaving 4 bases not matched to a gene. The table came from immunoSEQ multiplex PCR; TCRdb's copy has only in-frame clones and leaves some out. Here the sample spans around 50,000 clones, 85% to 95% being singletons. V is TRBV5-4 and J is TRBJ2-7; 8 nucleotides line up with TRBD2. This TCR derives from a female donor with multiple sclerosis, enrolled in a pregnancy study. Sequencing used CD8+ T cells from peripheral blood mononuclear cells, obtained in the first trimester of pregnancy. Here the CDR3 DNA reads TGTGCCAGCAGCTCAGGACTAGCTACCTACGAGCAGTACTTC. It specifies CASSSGLATYEQYF.